One TCR beta chain is described in this entry. The data originate from a study of blood T cell repertoires in COVID-19. Study overall: Sites in the United States, Italy and Spain provided acute and convalescent COVID-19 samples.

CDR1 is LGHNA and CDR2 is YNFKEQ in the germline V gene. The CDR3 runs to 15 residues. The V gene end was trimmed by 1 base and the J gene end by 5 bases; junction bases not matched to a gene: 6. Methods used by the authors: From reference gene primer amplification, estimates of nucleated cell counts were derived. TCRdb's copy holds only in-frame clones and misses some; the assay was immunoSEQ multiplex PCR. That table furnishes V, J and clone size, whereas the DNA furnished D and trimming. The profile shows more than 300,000 clones, 90% of them singletons. This TCR was sampled from a woman in her 30s who had been exposed to COVID-19. The chain combines TRBV4-2 with TRBJ2-5; 8 bases map to TRBD1. What was sequenced was PBMCs or T cells enriched from blood (not recorded which). In nucleotides, the CDR3 is TGTGCCAGCAGCCAAGGGACAGGGCGAGGGGAGACCCAGTACTTC. It is translated as CASSQGTGRGETQYF.